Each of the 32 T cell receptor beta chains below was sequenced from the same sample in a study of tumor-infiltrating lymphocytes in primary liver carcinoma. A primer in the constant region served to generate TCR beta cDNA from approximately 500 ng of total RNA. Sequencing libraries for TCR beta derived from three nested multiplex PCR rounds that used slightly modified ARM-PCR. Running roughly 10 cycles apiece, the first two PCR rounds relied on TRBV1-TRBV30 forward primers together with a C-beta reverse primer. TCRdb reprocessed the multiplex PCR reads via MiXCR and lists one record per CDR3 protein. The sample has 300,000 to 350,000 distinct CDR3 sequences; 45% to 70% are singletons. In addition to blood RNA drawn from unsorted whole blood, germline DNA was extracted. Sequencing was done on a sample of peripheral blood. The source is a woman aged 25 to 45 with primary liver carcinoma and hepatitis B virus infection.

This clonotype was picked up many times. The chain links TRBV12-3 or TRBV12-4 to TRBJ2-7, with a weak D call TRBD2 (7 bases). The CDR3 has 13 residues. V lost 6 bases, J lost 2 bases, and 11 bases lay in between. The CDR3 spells CASSIGGPYEQYF. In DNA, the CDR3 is TGTGCCAGCAGCATCGGGGGGCCCTACGAGCAGTACTTC.

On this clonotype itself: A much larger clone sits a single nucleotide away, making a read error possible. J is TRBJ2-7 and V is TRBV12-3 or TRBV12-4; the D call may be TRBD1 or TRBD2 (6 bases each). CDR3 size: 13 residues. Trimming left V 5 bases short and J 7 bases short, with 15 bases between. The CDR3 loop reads CASSNRDAGEQYF. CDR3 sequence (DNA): TGTGCCAGCAGTAACAGGGATGCGGGGGAGCAGTACTTC.

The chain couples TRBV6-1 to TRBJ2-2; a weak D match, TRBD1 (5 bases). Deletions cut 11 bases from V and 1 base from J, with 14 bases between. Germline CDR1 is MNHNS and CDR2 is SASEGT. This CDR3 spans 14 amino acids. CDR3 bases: TGTGCCGCCATGCTCACAGGGAACACCGGGGAGCTGTTTTTT. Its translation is CAAMLTGNTGELFF.

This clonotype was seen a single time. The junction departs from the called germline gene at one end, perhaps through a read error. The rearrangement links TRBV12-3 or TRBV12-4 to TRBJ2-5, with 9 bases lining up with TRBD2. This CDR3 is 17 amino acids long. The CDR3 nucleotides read TGTGCCAACAGTTCAGGCCCTAGCGGGATAAGCAAAGAGACCCAGTACTTC. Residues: CANSSGPSGISKETQYF.

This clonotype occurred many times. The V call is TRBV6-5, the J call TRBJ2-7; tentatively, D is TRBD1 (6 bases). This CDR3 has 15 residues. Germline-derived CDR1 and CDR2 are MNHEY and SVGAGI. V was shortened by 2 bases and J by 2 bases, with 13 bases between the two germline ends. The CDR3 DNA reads TGTGCCAGCAGTTACGCGGGCCCAGGGGCCTACGAGCAGTACTTC. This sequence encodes CASSYAGPGAYEQYF.

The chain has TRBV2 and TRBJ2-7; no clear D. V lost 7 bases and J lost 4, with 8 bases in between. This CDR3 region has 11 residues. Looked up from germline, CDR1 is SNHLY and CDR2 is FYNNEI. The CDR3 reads CASTTIYEQYF. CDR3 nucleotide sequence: TGTGCCAGCACCACAATTTACGAGCAGTACTTC.

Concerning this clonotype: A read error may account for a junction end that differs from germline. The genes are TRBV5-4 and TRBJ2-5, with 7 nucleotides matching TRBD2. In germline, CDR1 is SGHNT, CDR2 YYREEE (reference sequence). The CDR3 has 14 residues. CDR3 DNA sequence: TGTGCCAGCAGCTCCGGACTAGGCAAAGAGACACAGTACTTC. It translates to CASSSGLGKETQYF. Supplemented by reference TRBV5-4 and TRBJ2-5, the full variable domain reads ETGVTQSPTHLIKTRGQQVTLRCSSQSGHNTVSWYQQALGQGPQFIFQYYREEENGRGNFPPRFSGLQFPNYSSELNVNALELDDSALYLCASSSGLGKETQYFGPGTRLLVL.

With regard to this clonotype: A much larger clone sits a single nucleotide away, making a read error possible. CDR3: CGSSLGQGNSPLHF. The DNA for the CDR3 is TGTGGCAGCAGTTTGGGACAGGGGAATTCACCCCTCCACTTT. The chain uses TRBV12-3 or TRBV12-4 and TRBJ1-6; 10 bases match TRBD1. The CDR3 is 14 residues long.

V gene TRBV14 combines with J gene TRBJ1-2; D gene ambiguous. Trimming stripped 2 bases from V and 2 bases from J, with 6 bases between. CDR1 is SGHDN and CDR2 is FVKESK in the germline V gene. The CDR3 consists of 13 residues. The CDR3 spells CASSQSRNYGYTF. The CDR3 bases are TGTGCCAGCAGCCAAAGTAGGAACTATGGCTACACCTTC.

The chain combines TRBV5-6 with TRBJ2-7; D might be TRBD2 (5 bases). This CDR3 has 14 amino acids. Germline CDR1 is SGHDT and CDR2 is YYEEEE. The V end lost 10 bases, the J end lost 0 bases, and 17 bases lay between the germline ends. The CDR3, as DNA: TGTGCCCGCACCCAGAGCGGATACTCCTACGAGCAGTACTTC. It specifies CARTQSGYSYEQYF. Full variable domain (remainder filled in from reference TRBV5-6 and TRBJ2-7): DAGVTQSPTHLIKTRGQQVTLRCSPKSGHDTVSWYQQALGQGPQFIFQYYEEEERQRGNFPDRFSGHQFPNYSSELNVNALLLGDSALYLCARTQSGYSYEQYFGPGTRLTVT.

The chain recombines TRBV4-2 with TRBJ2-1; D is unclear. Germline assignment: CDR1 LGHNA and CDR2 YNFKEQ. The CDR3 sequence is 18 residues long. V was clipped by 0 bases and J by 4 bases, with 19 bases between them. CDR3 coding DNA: TGTGCCAGCAGCCAAGATGGAAGGCACAACATCTTATACAATGAGCAGTTCTTC. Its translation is CASSQDGRHNILYNEQFF.

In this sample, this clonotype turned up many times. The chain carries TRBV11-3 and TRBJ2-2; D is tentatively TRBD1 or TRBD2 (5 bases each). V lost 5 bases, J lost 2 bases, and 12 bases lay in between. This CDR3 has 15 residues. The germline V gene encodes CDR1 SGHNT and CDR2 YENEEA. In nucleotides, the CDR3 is TGTGCCAGCAGCCGAGGGGCCCCAAACACCGGGGAGCTGTTTTTT. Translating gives CASSRGAPNTGELFF.

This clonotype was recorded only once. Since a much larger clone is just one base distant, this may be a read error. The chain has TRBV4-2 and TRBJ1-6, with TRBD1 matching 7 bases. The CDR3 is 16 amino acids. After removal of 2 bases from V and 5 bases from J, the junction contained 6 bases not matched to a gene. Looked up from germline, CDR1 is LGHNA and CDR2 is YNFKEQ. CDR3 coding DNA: TGTGCCAGCAGCCAAACCGGGACAGTAAATAATTCACCCCTCCACTTT. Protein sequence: CASSQTGTVNNSPLHF.

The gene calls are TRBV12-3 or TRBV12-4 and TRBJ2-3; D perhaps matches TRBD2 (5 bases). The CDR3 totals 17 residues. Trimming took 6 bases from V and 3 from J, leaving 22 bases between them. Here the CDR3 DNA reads TGTGCCAGCAGCCCCTACAACGGCGGGTTCCTGACAGATACGCAGTATTTT. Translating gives CASSPYNGGFLTDTQYF.

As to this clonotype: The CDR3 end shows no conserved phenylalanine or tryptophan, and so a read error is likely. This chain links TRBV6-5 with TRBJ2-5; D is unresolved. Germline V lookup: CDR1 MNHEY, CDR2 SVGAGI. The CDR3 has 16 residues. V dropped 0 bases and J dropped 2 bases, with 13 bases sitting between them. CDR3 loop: CASSYSKFWCQETQYL. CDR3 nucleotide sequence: TGTGCCAGCAGTTACTCGAAATTCTGGTGTCAAGAGACCCAGTACTTA.

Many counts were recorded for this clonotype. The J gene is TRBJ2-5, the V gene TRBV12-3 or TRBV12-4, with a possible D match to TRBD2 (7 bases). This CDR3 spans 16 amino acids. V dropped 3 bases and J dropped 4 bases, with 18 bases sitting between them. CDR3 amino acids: CASSFGLGGFRETQYF. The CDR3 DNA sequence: TGTGCCAGCAGTTTCGGACTAGGGGGGTTTCGAGAGACCCAGTACTTC.

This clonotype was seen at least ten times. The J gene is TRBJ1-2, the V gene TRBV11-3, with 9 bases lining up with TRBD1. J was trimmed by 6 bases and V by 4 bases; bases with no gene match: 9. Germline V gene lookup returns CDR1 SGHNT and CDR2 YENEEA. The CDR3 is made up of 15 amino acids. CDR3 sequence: CASSSPGQGLDGYTF. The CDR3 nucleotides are TGTGCCAGCAGCTCCCCGGGACAGGGATTGGATGGCTACACCTTC.

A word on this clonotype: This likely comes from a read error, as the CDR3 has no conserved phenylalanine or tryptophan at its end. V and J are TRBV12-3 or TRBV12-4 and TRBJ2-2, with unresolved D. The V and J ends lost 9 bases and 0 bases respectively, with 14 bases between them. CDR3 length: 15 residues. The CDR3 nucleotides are TGTGCCAGTAGCCTAGGGCCAGCGAACACCGGGGAGCTGTTTTGT. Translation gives CASSLGPANTGELFC.

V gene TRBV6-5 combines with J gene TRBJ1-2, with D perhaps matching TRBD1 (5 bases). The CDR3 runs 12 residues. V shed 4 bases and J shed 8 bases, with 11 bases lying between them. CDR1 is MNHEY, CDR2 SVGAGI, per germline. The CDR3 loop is CASSLWGTGYTF. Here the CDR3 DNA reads TGTGCCAGCAGTTTATGGGGGACGGGCTACACCTTC.

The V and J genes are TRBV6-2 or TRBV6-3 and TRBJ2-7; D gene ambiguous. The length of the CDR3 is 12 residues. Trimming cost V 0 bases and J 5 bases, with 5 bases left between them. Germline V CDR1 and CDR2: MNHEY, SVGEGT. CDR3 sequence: CASSYSTDEQYF. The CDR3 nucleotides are TGTGCCAGCAGTTACTCGACCGACGAGCAGTACTTC.

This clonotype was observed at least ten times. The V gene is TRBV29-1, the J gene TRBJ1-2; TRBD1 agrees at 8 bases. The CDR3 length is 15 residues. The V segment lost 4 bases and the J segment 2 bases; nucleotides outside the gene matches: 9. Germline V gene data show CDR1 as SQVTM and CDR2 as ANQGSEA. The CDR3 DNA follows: TGCAGCGTTGTCTTTAGGGGACAGGAGAACTATGGCTACACCTTC. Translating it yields CSVVFRGQENYGYTF.

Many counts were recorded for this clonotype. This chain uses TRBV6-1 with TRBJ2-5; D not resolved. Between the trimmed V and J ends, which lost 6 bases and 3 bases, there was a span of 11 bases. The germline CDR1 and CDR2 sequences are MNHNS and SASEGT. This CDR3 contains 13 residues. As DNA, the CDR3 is TGTGCCAGCAGCCGAAGCCTGAAAGAGACCCAGTACTTC. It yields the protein CASSRSLKETQYF.

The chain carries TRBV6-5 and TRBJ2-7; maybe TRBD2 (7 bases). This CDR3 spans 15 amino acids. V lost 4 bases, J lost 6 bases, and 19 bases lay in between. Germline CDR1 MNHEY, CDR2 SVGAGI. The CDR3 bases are TGTGCCAGCAGTTTGAAGCGGGACAAGACCTGCGAGCAGTACTTC. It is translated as CASSLKRDKTCEQYF.

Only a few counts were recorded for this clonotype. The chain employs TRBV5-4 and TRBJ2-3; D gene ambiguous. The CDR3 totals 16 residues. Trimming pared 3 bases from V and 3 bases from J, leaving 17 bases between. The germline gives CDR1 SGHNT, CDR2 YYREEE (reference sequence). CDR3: CASSSGRVQITDTQYF. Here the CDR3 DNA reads TGTGCCAGCAGCTCGGGTCGGGTTCAGATAACAGATACGCAGTATTTT.

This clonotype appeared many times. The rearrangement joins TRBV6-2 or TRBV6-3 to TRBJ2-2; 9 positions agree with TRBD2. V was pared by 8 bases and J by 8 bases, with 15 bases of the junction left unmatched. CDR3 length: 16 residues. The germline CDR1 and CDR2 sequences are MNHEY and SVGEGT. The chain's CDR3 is CASQKSREGQAGELFF. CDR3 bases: TGTGCCAGCCAAAAATCGCGGGAGGGCCAAGCTGGGGAGCTGTTTTTT.

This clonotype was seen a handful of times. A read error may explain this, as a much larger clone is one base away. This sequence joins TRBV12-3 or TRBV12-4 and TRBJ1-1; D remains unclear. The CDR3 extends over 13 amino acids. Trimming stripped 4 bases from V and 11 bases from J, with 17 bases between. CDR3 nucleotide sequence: TGTGCCAGCAGTTGGGATGCCGGCAACGGGGCTTTCTTT. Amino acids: CASSWDAGNGAFF.

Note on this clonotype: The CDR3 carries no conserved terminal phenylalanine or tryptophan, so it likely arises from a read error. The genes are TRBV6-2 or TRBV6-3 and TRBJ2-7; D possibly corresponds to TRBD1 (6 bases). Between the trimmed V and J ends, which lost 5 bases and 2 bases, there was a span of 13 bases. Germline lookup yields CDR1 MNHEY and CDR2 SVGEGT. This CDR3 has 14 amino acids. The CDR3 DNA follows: TGTGCCAGCAGTCCGCCAGGGGTACCCTACGAGCAGTACTTA. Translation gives CASSPPGVPYEQYL.

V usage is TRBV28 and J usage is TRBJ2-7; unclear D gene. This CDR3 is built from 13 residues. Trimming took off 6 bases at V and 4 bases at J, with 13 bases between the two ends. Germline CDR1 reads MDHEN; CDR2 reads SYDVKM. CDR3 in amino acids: CASSLVGPYEQYF. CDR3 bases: TGTGCCAGCAGCCTAGTGGGTCCGTACGAGCAGTACTTC.

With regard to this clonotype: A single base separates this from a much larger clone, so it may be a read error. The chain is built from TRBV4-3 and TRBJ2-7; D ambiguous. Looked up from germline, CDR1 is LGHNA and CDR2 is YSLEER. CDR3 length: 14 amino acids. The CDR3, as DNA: TGCGCCAACAGCCAAGATATGAGTTCGCGTGAGCAGTACTTC. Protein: CANSQDMSSREQYF.

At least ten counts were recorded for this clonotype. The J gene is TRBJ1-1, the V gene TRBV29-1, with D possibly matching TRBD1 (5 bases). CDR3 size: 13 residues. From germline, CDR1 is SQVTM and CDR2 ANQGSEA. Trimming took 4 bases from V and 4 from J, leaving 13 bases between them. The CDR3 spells CSVAGPGGTEAFF. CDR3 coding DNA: TGCAGCGTTGCAGGGCCGGGCGGCACTGAAGCTTTCTTT. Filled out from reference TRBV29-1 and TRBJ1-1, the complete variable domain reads SAVISQKPSRDICQRGTSLTIQCQVDSQVTMMFWYRQQPGQSLTLIATANQGSEATYESGFVIDKFPISRPNLTFSTLTVSNMSPEDSSIYLCSVAGPGGTEAFFGQGTRLTVV.

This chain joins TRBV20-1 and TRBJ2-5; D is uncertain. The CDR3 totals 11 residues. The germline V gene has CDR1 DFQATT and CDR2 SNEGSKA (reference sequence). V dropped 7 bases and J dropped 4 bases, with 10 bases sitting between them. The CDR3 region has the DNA TGCAGTGTGCGGCTTGGAGAGACCCAGTACTTC. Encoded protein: CSVRLGETQYF.

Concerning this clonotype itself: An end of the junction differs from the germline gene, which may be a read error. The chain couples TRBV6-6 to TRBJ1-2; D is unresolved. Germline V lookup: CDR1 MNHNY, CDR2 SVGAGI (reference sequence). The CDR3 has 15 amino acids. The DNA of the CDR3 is TGTGCCAGCAGTTACCAAAGGACGGATCTATATGGCCACACCTTC. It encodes CASSYQRTDLYGHTF.